This TCR beta chain appears in the sequencing data of a study of cytotoxic CD8 clonotypes in ibrutinib-treated CLL (dated by TCRdb to about 2021). With respect to the entire study: In this cohort, 15 or so patients were treatment-naive and roughly 10 were relapsed/refractory, while roughly 17 had unmutated IGHV. Cryopreserved peripheral blood mononuclear cells were collected before treatment, at response, and at either disease progression or sustained remission. On average, each sample yielded around 270,000 productive templates and 85,000 to 95,000 productive rearrangements. Of the approximately 86 people in the trial, some 28 had longitudinal samples available. Partial responses were observed in approximately 24 patients and complete responses in 2; after a median follow-up of 68 months, remission was maintained in roughly 15 patients and progression was observed in approximately 12. The response samples were drawn at a median of approximately 11 months into treatment, with a range of about 6 to 40 months.

The V and J ends are trimmed by 3 bases and 3 bases, leaving 10 bases between them. CDR1 MNHNY and CDR2 SVGAGI are derived from the germline V gene (reference sequence). The CDR3 sequence holds 14 residues, the cysteine and phenylalanine included. This entry keeps only the CDR3 DNA: 42 bases, framed from base 1. Approximately 2 micrograms of genomic DNA were extracted from cryopreserved PBMCs for TCR beta library preparation. Longitudinal blood samples from CLL patients receiving ibrutinib monotherapy were subjected to high-throughput TCR beta sequencing. The patients were enrolled in a single-center, open-label phase 2 trial of ibrutinib monotherapy. Findings and caveats that apply to the study as a whole: At ibrutinib response clonality went up, during sustained remission it held steady, and at progression it dropped back toward baseline. Public clonotypes were found to be uncommon and were observed to contract or remain stable during treatment; the increase in clonality was shown to reflect expansion of private clonotypes at ibrutinib response. Sampling times were not matched between sustained-remission and progressing patients, and lymph node repertoires were not studied. Baseline clonality exceeded that of age-matched healthy donors and correlated strongly with circulating CD8+ T-cell counts.

Worth noting for this clone: The antigen it recognizes is unknown. Base quality data are lacking; no much larger clone is found one base away.

A MiSeq instrument was used for deep resolution sequencing, which targeted depths ranging from 1 in 1 million up to 1 in 200,000 T cells, with coverage averaging 10x for each clonotype. TCR beta libraries were generated with the immunoSEQ hsTCRB Kit. For the original study's pipeline: ImmunoSEQ Data Assistant and ImmunoSEQ Analyzer were used for data analysis, and V, D and J genes were assigned according to IMGT definitions. Clonality, which ranges from 0 to 1, was calculated by subtracting the normalized Shannon entropy of productive rearrangement frequencies from one. Only overrepresented clonotypes making up at least 0.05% of each patient's repertoire were included in the public clonotype analysis. About a dozen repertoires from age-matched healthy donors, obtained from immuneACCESS, served as clonality controls. TCRdb retrieved this table from immuneACCESS and kept in-frame rearrangements only. Not all clones are present; in checked studies, unresolved V genes account for under half, and no reason is known for the remainder. V and J calls plus clone size are reproduced from that table; the DNA served to infer D and trimming. This sample is represented by some 300,000 clones; about 77% of them were singletons. 6.7% of the sample is held by the ten biggest clonotypes.

The sequencing here drew on PBMCs, taken before ibrutinib treatment. Here the chain combines TRBV6-6 and TRBJ2-3; the D gene is not confidently resolved. This receptor was taken from a human donor with chronic lymphocytic leukemia. The CDR3 has the sequence CASSYGPRTDTQYF. The sequenced DNA: TGTGCCAGCAGTTATGGCCCTAGAACAGATACGCAGTATTTT.